This TCR beta chain was captured in a study of OX40 agonist ivuxolimab in advanced cancers. Background on the study: Three patients, one with hepatocellular carcinoma and two with cutaneous melanoma, responded partially. Overall study findings and caveats: Patients who responded partially at 0.1-3.0 mg/kg showed clonal expansion ranking among the lowest. More expanded clones were found, on average, in CD8+ than in CD4+ T cells.

Note on this clone: Its specificity is not known.

The germline V and J ends were trimmed by 8 bases and 8 bases, with 18 bases remaining between them. The CDR3 is made up of 12 amino acids. Germline loops: CDR1 GTSNPN, CDR2 SVGIG (reference sequence). Only in-frame clones appear in the TCRdb table, and some are missing; sequencing was by immunoSEQ multiplex PCR. The sample lists some 42,000 clones, about 86% occurring once. The source material was CD4+ or CD8+ T cells sorted from blood, sampled in a trial of the OX40 agonist ivuxolimab. The V and J genes are TRBV30 and TRBJ1-2, with D hard to call. This sequence was found in an adult with an advanced solid tumor such as melanoma, head and neck, liver or kidney cancer. In nucleotides, the CDR3 is TGTGCCATGGAAAAGGGCCTTCGGGGCTACACCTTC. It yields the protein CAMEKGLRGYTF.